This TCR beta chain was observed in a study of cytomegalovirus exposure and HLA in healthy donors. Notes on the study in general: Earlier analysis looked at TCR beta V segments, and most were productive about 90% or about 30% of the time.

Of note for this clone: Its target is not known.

Both 60 Vbeta primers and 13 Jbeta primers went into the PCR. The data were produced by immunoSEQ multiplex PCR, yet TCRdb's version contains in-frame clones alone and is incomplete. The table lists fewer than 150,000 clones, around 74% of them singletons. The receptor comes from a man aged 30 to 39 in good health and CMV-seronegative. The sequencing sample was made of PBMCs.

This chain's CDR3 is CASCGGLGTEAFF. The CDR3 coding sequence is TGTGCCAGCTGCGGGGGGCTGGGGACTGAAGCTTTCTTT. This chain connects TRBV2 to TRBJ1-1; a possible D gene is TRBD1 (6 bases). The germline CDR1 and CDR2 sequences are SNHLY and FYNNEI. V lost 8 bases to trimming and J lost 5 bases, with 15 bases between them. This CDR3 is 13 amino acids long.